Shown below are 24 T cell receptor beta chains from a single sample sequenced in a study of T cells after yellow fever vaccination. One entry per CDR3 protein, called by TCRdb with MiXCR from the 5' RACE reads. This sample has 140,000 to 150,000 distinct CDR3 sequences, with 5% to 7.5% found just once. The sequences come from CD4+ T cells sorted from PBMCs, collected 10 days after the yellow fever booster vaccination. The receptors shown here come from a man aged 25 to 40 who received the YFV17D yellow fever vaccine.

This clonotype was seen many times. V usage is TRBV5-4 and J usage is TRBJ2-5, with TRBD2 as a possible D gene (5 bases). Between the trimmed V and J ends, which lost 6 bases and 2 bases, there was a span of 14 bases. The length of the CDR3 is 14 residues. Germline V gene sequence: CDR1 SGHNT, CDR2 YYREEE (reference sequence). CDR3 protein: CASNLGAEQETQYF. For the CDR3, the DNA is TGTGCCAGCAACCTAGGAGCGGAACAAGAGACCCAGTACTTC. The whole variable domain, filled in from reference TRBV5-4 and TRBJ2-5, reads ETGVTQSPTHLIKTRGQQVTLRCSSQSGHNTVSWYQQALGQGPQFIFQYYREEENGRGNFPPRFSGLQFPNYSSELNVNALELDDSALYLCASNLGAEQETQYFGPGTRLLVL.

This clonotype was found many times. This chain links TRBV5-4 with TRBJ2-1, with D maybe TRBD2 (6 bases). The ends were cut back, 1 base at V and 4 bases at J, with 12 bases in the middle. CDR3 size: 15 residues. Germline V gene data show CDR1 as SGHNT and CDR2 as YYREEE (reference sequence). The DNA for the CDR3 is TGTGCCAGCAGCTTGTCGGGACTGATATACAATGAGCAGTTCTTC. Its translation: CASSLSGLIYNEQFF.

This clonotype was counted at least ten times. The chain carries TRBV2 and TRBJ2-1; possibly TRBD2 for D (5 bases). The CDR3 runs to 11 residues. The germline CDR1 and CDR2 sequences are SNHLY and FYNNEI. V was shortened by 6 bases and J by 6 bases, with 6 bases between the two germline ends. CDR3 protein: CASRLVNEQFF. The CDR3 region has the DNA TGTGCCAGCAGACTAGTCAATGAGCAGTTCTTC.

This clonotype was counted many times. The genes are TRBV6-1 and TRBJ2-1; no clear D gene. CDR3 length: 12 amino acids. V was shortened by 6 bases and J by 9 bases, with 12 bases between the two germline ends. The V gene's germline CDR1 is MNHNS and CDR2 SASEGT. As DNA, the CDR3 is TGTGCCAGCAGCATAGATGTGCCTGAGCAGTTCTTC. The encoded protein is CASSIDVPEQFF.

This clonotype has ten or more counts. The rearrangement joins TRBV2 to TRBJ2-7; tentative D call: TRBD1 (6 bases). The length of the CDR3 is 15 residues. CDR1 SNHLY and CDR2 FYNNEI come from the germline V gene. The ends were cut back, 0 bases at V and 4 bases at J, with 13 bases in the middle. The CDR3 is CASSEARTDFYEQYF. CDR3 sequence (DNA): TGTGCCAGCAGTGAAGCTAGGACAGACTTTTACGAGCAGTACTTC.

This clonotype was picked up many times. The chain uses TRBV7-2 and TRBJ2-3; D may be TRBD1 or TRBD2 (6 bases each). V was clipped by 5 bases and J by 3 bases, with 12 bases between them. CDR3 length: 14 amino acids. Looked up from germline, CDR1 is SGHTA and CDR2 is FQGNSA. CDR3 sequence: CASSIGGGTDTQYF. In DNA form, the CDR3 reads TGTGCCAGCAGCATCGGGGGCGGAACAGATACGCAGTATTTT.

V gene TRBV19 combines with J gene TRBJ1-5; D possibly corresponds to TRBD1 (5 bases). Germline CDR1 and CDR2: LNHDA and SQIVND (reference sequence). This CDR3 is built from 15 residues. The germline V and J ends were trimmed by 4 bases and 6 bases, with 16 bases remaining between them. The CDR3 region is CASSNSRGAVQPQHF. The CDR3 DNA follows: TGTGCCAGTAGTAATTCGAGGGGCGCGGTTCAGCCCCAGCATTTT.

This clonotype was recorded at least ten times. The chain combines TRBV4-3 with TRBJ2-7; TRBD1 matches 9 bases. The germline V gene has CDR1 LGHNA and CDR2 YSLEER. V lost 5 bases and J lost 4; bases outside the gene matches: 6. The CDR3 has 14 residues. The CDR3 sequence: CASSKAGTGYEQYF. CDR3 bases: TGCGCCAGCAGCAAAGCCGGGACAGGGTACGAGCAGTACTTC.

This clonotype appeared once. A single base separates this from a much larger clone, so it may be a read error. V and J are TRBV20-1 and TRBJ2-2; 11 bases align to TRBD2. V trimming: 1 base; J trimming: 10 bases; junction bases outside the gene matches: 8. The CDR3 is 15 residues long. Germline assignment: CDR1 DFQATT and CDR2 SNEGSKA (reference sequence). In DNA form, the CDR3 reads TGCAGTGCTAGAGGACTAGCGGGGCCTAACGAGGAGCTGTTTTTT. This encodes CSARGLAGPNEELFF.

This clonotype was counted a few times. V is TRBV5-4 and J is TRBJ2-2, with 8 bases that match TRBD2. The length of the CDR3 is 17 residues. After removal of 4 bases from V and 0 bases from J, the junction contained 8 bases not matched to a gene. Germline-derived CDR1 and CDR2 are SGHNT and YYREEE (reference sequence). The CDR3 DNA reads as TGTGCCAGCAGCCCCGAGCCGGGACTAGCGAACACCGGGGAGCTGTTTTTT. Its protein product is CASSPEPGLANTGELFF.

The J gene is TRBJ2-7, the V gene TRBV5-1; 13 nucleotides align to TRBD2. The CDR3 has 15 residues. The germline V gene has CDR1 SGHRS and CDR2 YFSETQ. V trimming: 4 bases; J trimming: 4 bases; junction bases outside the gene matches: 5. The CDR3 loop is CASSPALAGGYEQYF. CDR3 in DNA: TGCGCCAGCAGCCCGGCACTAGCGGGAGGGTACGAGCAGTACTTC.

This clonotype was seen ten or more times. This rearrangement joins TRBV7-2 to TRBJ2-3; D perhaps matches TRBD1 (5 bases). The CDR3 length is 14 residues. The germline V gene encodes CDR1 SGHTA and CDR2 FQGNSA. With 5 bases removed from V and 1 base from J, the gap between germline ends came to 10 bases. The CDR3 is CASSLVGGTDTQYF. The CDR3 coding sequence is TGTGCCAGCAGCCTCGTAGGGGGCACAGATACGCAGTATTTT.

This clonotype was counted many times. The rearrangement links TRBV7-9 to TRBJ2-7; tentative D call: TRBD2 (5 bases). Germline V gives CDR1 SEHNR, CDR2 FQNEAQ (reference sequence). The CDR3 spans 15 residues. The V end lost 5 bases, the J end lost 0 bases, and 14 bases lay between the germline ends. CDR3 sequence (DNA): TGTGCCAGCAGCCGAATGGGAGCTAACTCCTACGAGCAGTACTTC. Protein: CASSRMGANSYEQYF.

The J gene is TRBJ1-1, the V gene TRBV11-3; 10 positions match TRBD1. The CDR3 is made up of 12 amino acids. Per the germline V gene, CDR1 is SGHNT and CDR2 is YENEEA. V shed 5 bases and J 11 bases; nucleotides not matched to a gene: 5. As DNA, the CDR3 is TGTGCCAGCAGCCCAGGGACAGGGGAGGCTTTCTTT. It translates to CASSPGTGEAFF.

The rearrangement joins TRBV30 to TRBJ2-7, with D possibly being TRBD1 or TRBD2 (5 bases each). The V end lost 0 bases, the J end lost 7 bases, and 7 bases lay between the germline ends. CDR3 length: 11 amino acids. Looked up from germline, CDR1 is GTSNPN and CDR2 is SVGIG (reference sequence). The CDR3 coding sequence is TGTGCCTGGAGTGTGGGACGGGAGCAGTACTTC. It translates to CAWSVGREQYF. Combining the CDR3 with reference TRBV30 and TRBJ2-7 gives the whole variable domain SQTIHQWPATLVQPVGSPLSLECTVEGTSNPNLYWYRQAAGRGLQLLFYSVGIGQISSEVPQNLSASRPQDRQFILSSKKLLLSDSGFYLCAWSVGREQYFGPGTRLTVT.

This clonotype was recorded at least ten times. The chain is built from TRBV7-2 and TRBJ2-7, with a possible D match to TRBD1 (6 bases). This CDR3 contains 13 residues. Germline-derived CDR1 and CDR2 are SGHTA and FQGNSA. V lost 11 bases to trimming and J lost 4 bases, with 18 bases between them. DNA for the CDR3: TGTGCCTCGGCAGGCCTTAGGGGGTACGAGCAGTACTTC. Its protein product is CASAGLRGYEQYF.

This clonotype was picked up many times. The rearrangement links TRBV5-6 to TRBJ2-5, with D possibly TRBD2 on 6 matching bases. This CDR3 spans 16 amino acids. The V and J ends lost 3 bases and 3 bases respectively, with 18 bases between them. The germline CDR1 and CDR2 sequences are SGHDT and YYEEEE. CDR3 DNA: TGTGCCAGCAGCTCTTTGACGGAACGGACTAAAGAGACCCAGTACTTC. Its translation is CASSSLTERTKETQYF.

Regarding this clonotype: This may come from a read error, since a much larger clone is one base off. This chain uses TRBV29-1 with TRBJ1-1, with TRBD1 as a possible D gene (5 bases). CDR1 and CDR2 (germline): SQVTM, ANQGSEA. The CDR3 is 11 amino acids. Here the CDR3 DNA reads TGCAGCGTTGAAAGTGGGACTGTAGCTTTCTTT. As protein: CSVESGTVAFF. Filled out from reference TRBV29-1 and TRBJ1-1, the complete variable domain reads SAVISQKPSRDICQRGTSLTIQCQVDSQVTMMFWYRQQPGQSLTLIATANQGSEATYESGFVIDKFPISRPNLTFSTLTVSNMSPEDSSIYLCSVESGTVAFFGQGTRLTVV.

This clonotype was seen ten or more times. This rearrangement joins TRBV2 to TRBJ2-2; 7 nucleotides match TRBD2. Germline V CDR1 and CDR2: SNHLY, FYNNEI. The CDR3 sequence is 14 residues long. V lost 6 bases and J lost 4; bases outside the gene matches: 5. The CDR3 loop reads CASRGGSSTGELFF. The CDR3 bases are TGTGCCAGCAGGGGGGGGTCTTCCACCGGGGAGCTGTTTTTT.

This clonotype has more than one count but fewer than ten. The chain recombines TRBV5-1 with TRBJ1-1, with 8 positions matching TRBD1. Germline CDR1 reads SGHRS; CDR2 reads YFSETQ. V trimming: 3 bases; J trimming: 4 bases; junction bases outside the gene matches: 11. The CDR3 runs 16 residues. CDR3 nucleotides: TGCGCCAGCAGCTCTCCAGGGGGCGCGGGTGGCACTGAAGCTTTCTTT. It specifies CASSSPGGAGGTEAFF. Together with reference TRBV5-1 and TRBJ1-1, the CDR3 gives the full variable domain: KAGVTQTPRYLIKTRGQQVTLSCSPISGHRSVSWYQQTPGQGLQFLFEYFSETQRNKGNFPGRFSGRQFSNSRSEMNVSTLELGDSALYLCASSSPGGAGGTEAFFGQGTRLTVV.

This rearrangement joins TRBV12-3 or TRBV12-4 to TRBJ2-1; 9 nucleotides match TRBD2. The CDR3 is 16 residues long. V lost 7 bases, J lost 6 bases, and 13 bases stayed unmatched. The CDR3 nucleotides are TGTGCCAGCAACTTAGGCTTGCTAGCGGGATTCAATGAGCAGTTCTTC. Translation: CASNLGLLAGFNEQFF.

A few counts support this clonotype. The chain has TRBV6-1 and TRBJ2-6, with D unresolved. This CDR3 comprises 15 residues. V lost 6 bases to trimming and J lost 2 bases, with 11 bases between them. Germline V lookup: CDR1 MNHNS, CDR2 SASEGT. The CDR3 DNA sequence: TGTGCCAGCAGATGGACGAGCCCTGGGGCCAACGTCCTGACTTTC. Translating it yields CASRWTSPGANVLTF.

The rearrangement joins TRBV12-3 or TRBV12-4 to TRBJ1-2; 7 nucleotides align to TRBD1. After removal of 8 bases from V and 2 bases from J, the junction contained 5 bases not matched to a gene. This CDR3 contains 13 residues. The CDR3 region is CASSGTANYGYTF. CDR3 DNA sequence: TGTGCCAGCTCTGGGACAGCCAACTATGGCTACACCTTC.

Details on this clonotype: A much larger clone differs by one base, so this may be a read error. The chain uses TRBV7-2 and TRBJ2-5; D call uncertain. The germline CDR1 and CDR2 sequences are SGHTA and FQGNSA. V was pared by 6 bases and J by 8 bases, with 13 bases between. This CDR3 comprises 12 residues. The CDR3 sequence: CASSQHLQTQYF. In DNA, the CDR3 is TGTGCCAGCAGTCAACATTTACAAACCCAGTACTTC.